These 27 T cell receptor beta chains came from one sample sequenced in a study of T cells in Graves' hyperthyroidism and ophthalmopathy. RNA transcripts were the template for amplifying TCR beta CDR3 regions. An initial round of RT-PCR targeting the TCR CDR3 relied on the HTBI primer set. TCRdb independently ran MiXCR on the multiplex PCR reads; one entry per CDR3 protein. This table holds under 350,000 distinct CDR3 sequences, around 20% found once. Input material: blood. Receptors originate from a woman between 50 and 59 years old with Graves' hyperthyroidism.

This clonotype was recorded many times. This rearrangement joins TRBV3-1 to TRBJ2-6, with D perhaps assigned TRBD1 or TRBD2 (5 bases each). There are 13 residues in the CDR3. Germline CDR1 and CDR2: LGHDT and YNNKEL (reference sequence). The V end lost 1 base, the J end lost 8 bases, and 6 bases lay between the germline ends. The CDR3: CASSQGGSNVLTF. The CDR3 region has the DNA TGTGCCAGCAGCCAAGGGGGGTCCAACGTCCTGACTTTC.

This clonotype was picked up many times. The chain recombines TRBV15 with TRBJ2-2, with 11 bases lining up with TRBD1. CDR3 size: 16 residues. Germline lookup yields CDR1 LNHNV and CDR2 YYDKDF (reference sequence). Trimming cost V 9 bases and J 2 bases; bases outside gene matches: 8. CDR3 nucleotides: TGTGCCACTAAGAAGGACAGGGGGCTAAACACCGGGGAGCTGTTTTTT. As protein: CATKKDRGLNTGELFF.

The sample holds many counts of this clonotype. The gene calls are TRBV20-1 and TRBJ2-2; D assignment may be TRBD1 or TRBD2 (5 bases each). Germline CDR1 DFQATT, CDR2 SNEGSKA (reference sequence). V shed 6 bases and J shed 2 bases, with 16 bases lying between them. CDR3 length equals 15 residues. CDR3 DNA: TGCAGTGCCCCCCGGAGGTGGGGCAACACCGGGGAGCTGTTTTTT. The encoded protein is CSAPRRWGNTGELFF.

This clonotype was seen only a few times. J is TRBJ1-1 and V is TRBV20-1; unclear D gene. The V gene's germline CDR1 is DFQATT and CDR2 SNEGSKA (reference sequence). With 5 bases removed from V and 5 bases from J, the gap between germline ends came to 15 bases. The CDR3 length is 13 residues. CDR3 in DNA: TGCAGTGCTTTTTCCCCAGTCGAGACTGAAGCTTTCTTT. It is translated as CSAFSPVETEAFF.

This clonotype appeared many times. V and J are TRBV20-1 and TRBJ1-5; 8 bases align to TRBD1. V lost 2 bases, J lost 5 bases, and 8 bases stayed unmatched. The CDR3 extends over 15 amino acids. Germline CDR1 and CDR2: DFQATT and SNEGSKA (reference sequence). This CDR3 is CSARNLDRGYQPQHF. The CDR3 DNA is TGCAGTGCTAGAAACCTTGACAGGGGTTATCAGCCCCAGCATTTT.

This clonotype was recorded at least ten times. This chain connects TRBV5-1 to TRBJ1-1; no clear D. The CDR3 covers 13 residues. Germline CDR1 is SGHRS and CDR2 is YFSETQ. V was shortened by 4 bases and J by 2 bases, with 9 bases between the two germline ends. For the CDR3, the DNA is TGCGCCAGCAGCACGGACCTAAACACTGAAGCTTTCTTT. Translating gives CASSTDLNTEAFF.

There are many counts of this clonotype. The V and J genes are TRBV3-1 and TRBJ2-7, with 8 bases matching TRBD2. The germline gives CDR1 LGHDT, CDR2 YNNKEL (reference sequence). CDR3 length: 16 amino acids. Trimming removed 0 bases from V and 2 bases from J; junction bases left unmatched: 6. The CDR3 spells CASSQDRSGSTYEQYF. The CDR3 DNA sequence: TGTGCCAGCAGCCAAGATCGGAGCGGGAGTACCTACGAGCAGTACTTC.

This clonotype was detected ten times or more. V and J are TRBV20-1 and TRBJ2-1; D perhaps matches TRBD1 (5 bases). Looked up from germline, CDR1 is DFQATT and CDR2 is SNEGSKA (reference sequence). Trimming cost V 1 base and J 4 bases, with 8 bases left between them. The CDR3 has 13 amino acids. The CDR3 sequence is CSARGGTYNEQFF. The CDR3 coding sequence is TGCAGTGCTAGAGGGGGCACTTACAATGAGCAGTTCTTC.

The chain uses TRBV4-2 and TRBJ1-2; 7 bases line up with TRBD1. Germline V CDR1 and CDR2: LGHNA, YNFKEQ. The junction had 10 bases not matched to a gene; V was cut back by 0 bases and J by 6 bases. The CDR3 is 16 residues long. CDR3 DNA sequence: TGTGCCAGCAGCCAAGAGATATCGGACAGGTTGAATGGCTACACCTTC. It yields the protein CASSQEISDRLNGYTF.

The CDR3: CASSDPGQGNSPLHF. In nucleotides, the CDR3 is TGTGCCAGCAGTGACCCGGGACAGGGAAATTCACCCCTCCACTTT. The chain is built from TRBV28 and TRBJ1-6; 9 bases map to TRBD1. J lost 7 bases, V lost 5 bases, and 6 bases had no gene match. CDR1 is MDHEN and CDR2 is SYDVKM in the germline V gene. The CDR3 contains 15 residues.

In the case of this clonotype: This clone may be a read error of a much larger clone one base away. This chain uses TRBV20-1 with TRBJ2-5, with a tentative D call TRBD1 (8 bases). Trimming removed 5 bases at V and 1 base at J, with 26 bases between. This CDR3 has 18 amino acids. Germline V gene lookup returns CDR1 DFQATT and CDR2 SNEGSKA (reference sequence). The CDR3 region is CSAPGGETGVMGQETQYF. The CDR3, as DNA: TGCAGTGCTCCGGGGGGTGAGACAGGGGTTATGGGCCAAGAGACCCAGTACTTC.

This clonotype was detected ten times or more. The chain links TRBV19 to TRBJ2-7; D possibly matches TRBD1 or TRBD2 (6 bases each). The germline CDR1 and CDR2 sequences are LNHDA and SQIVND (reference sequence). This CDR3 has 16 residues. The V end was cut by 5 bases, the J end by 0 bases, with 17 bases between. The CDR3 loop reads CASSRSRGGYSYEQYF. CDR3 sequence (DNA): TGTGCCAGTAGTCGATCTCGAGGGGGGTACTCCTACGAGCAGTACTTC.

This clonotype was recorded at least ten times. V gene TRBV12-3 or TRBV12-4 combines with J gene TRBJ1-6; a weak D match, TRBD1 (5 bases). V gave up 5 bases and J gave up 6 bases, with 20 bases separating them. CDR3 length: 17 residues. The DNA for the CDR3 is TGTGCCAGCAGTAGCCCCGGGGGGGGAATAATTAATTCACCCCTCCACTTT. Translating gives CASSSPGGGIINSPLHF.

This clonotype was recorded many times. The chain links TRBV5-1 to TRBJ2-7; a possible D gene is TRBD1 (6 bases). The CDR3 has 14 residues. Germline V gene data show CDR1 as SGHRS and CDR2 as YFSETQ. V dropped 5 bases and J dropped 0 bases, with 12 bases sitting between them. CDR3 region: CASRSGDSSYEQYF. CDR3 nucleotide sequence: TGCGCCAGCAGATCAGGGGATAGCTCCTACGAGCAGTACTTC.

This clonotype was recorded at least ten times. The rearrangement links TRBV6-6 to TRBJ1-2, with 7 bases identical to TRBD1. V was clipped by 2 bases and J by 3 bases; unmatched bases: 3. The CDR3 consists of 14 residues. CDR1 is MNHNY and CDR2 is SVGAGI in the germline V gene (reference sequence). In DNA, the CDR3 is TGTGCCAGCAGTTACCCCGGACAGGACTATGGCTACACCTTC. It specifies CASSYPGQDYGYTF.

This clonotype was seen only a few times. The chain couples TRBV30 to TRBJ2-2; 7 bases align to TRBD2. The junction had 4 bases not matched to a gene; V was cut back by 2 bases and J by 1 base. The CDR3 loop spans 15 amino acids. Per the germline V gene, CDR1 is GTSNPN and CDR2 is SVGIG (reference sequence). The CDR3 loop is CAWSLSGKNTGELFF. CDR3 nucleotides: TGTGCCTGGAGTTTAAGCGGGAAGAACACCGGGGAGCTGTTTTTT.

This clonotype came up many times. The chain joins TRBV28 to TRBJ1-1; a weak D match, TRBD1 (5 bases). The V gene's germline CDR1 is MDHEN and CDR2 SYDVKM. Trimming cost V 7 bases and J 5 bases, with 11 bases left between them. The CDR3 extends over 12 amino acids. The CDR3 DNA sequence: TGTGCCAGCACCGGGACGTTGACTGAAGCTTTCTTT. Protein sequence: CASTGTLTEAFF. The full variable domain, its missing parts supplied by reference TRBV28 and TRBJ1-1, is DVKVTQSSRYLVKRTGEKVFLECVQDMDHENMFWYRQDPGLGLRLIYFSYDVKMKEKGDIPEGYSVSREKKERFSLILESASTNQTSMYLCASTGTLTEAFFGQGTRLTVV.

This clonotype occurred once. The chain links TRBV11-2 to TRBJ2-1, with 10 bases aligning to TRBD2. Losses at the gene ends were 5 bases for V and 9 bases for J; bases not matched to a gene: 4. CDR1 is SGHAT, CDR2 FQNNGV, per germline. CDR3 length equals 13 residues. Here the CDR3 reads CASSVGLAPEQFF. In DNA, the CDR3 is TGTGCCAGCAGCGTGGGACTAGCGCCTGAGCAGTTCTTC. The full variable domain, rest sourced from reference TRBV11-2 and TRBJ2-1, is EAGVAQSPRYKIIEKRQSVAFWCNPISGHATLYWYQQILGQGPKLLIQFQNNGVVDDSQLPKDRFSAERLKGVDSTLKIQPAKLEDSAVYLCASSVGLAPEQFFGPGTRLTVL.

This clonotype was seen more than once but under ten times. CDR3 amino acids: CSARGTGGGGEQFF. DNA for the CDR3: TGCAGTGCTAGAGGGACGGGAGGGGGCGGTGAGCAGTTCTTC. The chain couples TRBV20-1 to TRBJ2-1; D is possibly TRBD2 (8 bases). Germline V CDR1 and CDR2: DFQATT, SNEGSKA (reference sequence). This CDR3 region has 14 residues. Trimming removed 1 base from V and 9 bases from J, with 16 bases in between.

This chain joins TRBV2 and TRBJ2-5, with a possible D match to TRBD1 (5 bases). Germline V CDR1 and CDR2: SNHLY, FYNNEI. V lost 6 bases and J 5 bases, leaving 13 bases between the germline ends. The CDR3 sequence is 13 residues long. The CDR3 DNA reads TGTGCCAGCAGATTGGGGCCAGGGGAGACCCAGTACTTC. It yields the protein CASRLGPGETQYF.

This chain links TRBV11-2 with TRBJ2-1; 13 bases agree with TRBD2. Germline-derived CDR1 and CDR2 are SGHAT and FQNNGV. Losses at the gene ends were 2 bases for V and 5 bases for J; bases not matched to a gene: 6. The CDR3 contains 17 residues. The CDR3 loop reads CASSLSPGTSGNNEQFF. CDR3 nucleotides: TGTGCCAGCAGCTTATCCCCCGGGACTAGCGGGAACAATGAGCAGTTCTTC.

The sample holds many counts of this clonotype. The chain links TRBV30 to TRBJ1-1; 8 bases match TRBD1. The V segment lost 8 bases and the J segment 3 bases; nucleotides outside the gene matches: 8. This CDR3 spans 13 amino acids. Germline V gene data show CDR1 as GTSNPN and CDR2 as SVGIG (reference sequence). The CDR3 region is CAVRTGIHTEAFF. CDR3 nucleotide sequence: TGTGCCGTAAGGACAGGGATTCACACTGAAGCTTTCTTT.

This clonotype has more than one count but fewer than ten. This rearrangement joins TRBV7-9 to TRBJ1-4; D is ambiguous. This CDR3 is built from 15 residues. Germline-derived CDR1 and CDR2 are SEHNR and FQNEAQ (reference sequence). Trimming removed 2 bases from V and 5 bases from J, with 12 bases in between. CDR3 amino acids: CASSLIIDQNEKLFF. Written as DNA, the CDR3 is TGTGCCAGCAGCTTAATAATTGACCAGAATGAAAAACTGTTTTTT.

The chain has TRBV4-1 and TRBJ2-3; possible D gene TRBD2, 6 bases. Germline-derived CDR1 and CDR2 are MGHRA and YSYEKL. The CDR3 sequence is 14 residues long. The V end lost 3 bases, the J end lost 2 bases, and 9 bases lay between the germline ends. Here the CDR3 reads CASSQGGVTDTQYF. The CDR3 DNA reads as TGCGCCAGCAGCCAGGGCGGGGTCACAGATACGCAGTATTTT.

This clonotype was seen repeatedly, ten times or more. The V call is TRBV20-1, the J call TRBJ1-2; possibly TRBD1 for D (6 bases). CDR1 DFQATT and CDR2 SNEGSKA come from the germline V gene (reference sequence). This CDR3 spans 15 amino acids. Trimming removed 6 bases at V and 4 bases at J, with 21 bases between. The CDR3 protein is CSANPGQGTVYGYTF. In nucleotides, the CDR3 is TGCAGTGCCAACCCTGGTCAGGGGACGGTCTATGGCTACACCTTC.

This clonotype occurred many times. The J gene is TRBJ2-7, the V gene TRBV7-8; D call uncertain. V lost 4 bases and J lost 2, with 12 bases in between. Per germline, CDR1 SGHVS and CDR2 FQNEAQ. The CDR3 is 14 amino acids. The CDR3: CASSWIGVPYEQYF. CDR3 coding DNA: TGTGCCAGCAGCTGGATTGGGGTGCCCTACGAGCAGTACTTC.

There are many counts of this clonotype. This chain links TRBV29-1 with TRBJ2-3, with 8 bases fitting TRBD1. V lost 5 bases to trimming and J lost 10 bases; unmatched junction nucleotides: 17. CDR3 length: 15 amino acids. Germline CDR1 and CDR2: SQVTM and ANQGSEA. The CDR3: CSVISGTGAGRAQYF. The DNA for the CDR3 is TGCAGCGTTATTTCCGGGACAGGAGCAGGGAGAGCGCAGTATTTT.